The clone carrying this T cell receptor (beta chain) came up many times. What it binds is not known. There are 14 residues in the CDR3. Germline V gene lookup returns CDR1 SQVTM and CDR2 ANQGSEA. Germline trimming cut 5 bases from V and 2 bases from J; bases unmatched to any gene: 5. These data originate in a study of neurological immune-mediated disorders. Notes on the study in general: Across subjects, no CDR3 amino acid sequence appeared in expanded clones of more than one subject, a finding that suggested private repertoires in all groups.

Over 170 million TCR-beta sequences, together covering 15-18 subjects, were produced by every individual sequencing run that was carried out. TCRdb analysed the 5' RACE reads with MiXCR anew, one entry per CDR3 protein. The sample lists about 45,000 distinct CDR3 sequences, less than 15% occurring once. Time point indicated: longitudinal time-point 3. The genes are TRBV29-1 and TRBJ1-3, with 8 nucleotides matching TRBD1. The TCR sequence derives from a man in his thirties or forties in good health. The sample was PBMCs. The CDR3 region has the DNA TGCAGCGTTCTTACAGGGGGACCTGGAAACACCATATATTTT. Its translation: CSVLTGGPGNTIYF.